The rows below give T cell receptor beta chains drawn from one sample of a study of blood T cell repertoires in COVID-19. Clones were read by immunoSEQ multiplex PCR, and TCRdb kept only the in-frame ones, dropping some. The sample shows a few hundred thousand clones, 85% to 90% of them seen only once. Sequenced input: peripheral blood. The source of these receptors is a woman between 45 and 60 years old with COVID-19, enrolled during active disease. Each CDR3 is given with its conserved first and last residue. D genes are given only for firm matches. Size is omitted from some rows. Given values are once, few, many or a class for expanded clones.

CDR3nt	CDR3aa	abundance	len	v_gene	d_gene	j_gene
TGTGCCTGGAAGACTAGCGGCCATTCCTACAATGAGCAGTTCTTC	CAWKTSGHSYNEQFF	NA	15	TRBV30	TRBD2	TRBJ2-1
TGTGCCAGCAGCCCGGCTGGCGGGCCTGAGGATGGCTACACCTTC	CASSPAGGPEDGYTF	NA	15	TRBV5-4	NA	TRBJ1-2
TGTGCCAGCAGCCAACGACTAGCGAGTCTCAGTGAGCAGTTCTTC	CASSQRLASLSEQFF	NA	15	TRBV14	TRBD2	TRBJ2-1
TGTGCCACCAGTGATTTGGAGGGCCGATTGAACAATGAGCAGTTCTTC	CATSDLEGRLNNEQFF	NA	16	TRBV24-1	NA	TRBJ2-1
TGTGCCAGCAGCCGTACTAGCTCCGGGGAGCTGTTTTTT	CASSRTSSGELFF	once	13	TRBV3-1/TRBV3-2	NA	TRBJ2-2
TGTGCCAGCAGCGCGGACAGCTATGGCTACACCTTC	CASSADSYGYTF	few	12	TRBV7-8	NA	TRBJ1-2
TGTGCCAGCAGTGAATACAACCTTCGGGACAGTGCTGGCTACACCTTC	CASSEYNLRDSAGYTF	NA	16	TRBV25-1	TRBD1	TRBJ1-2
TGTGCCAGCTCAGCAGGGGTGGCTGGAAACACCATATATTTT	CASSAGVAGNTIYF	NA	14	TRBV18	NA	TRBJ1-3
TGCGCCAGCAGCTTACTACGACAGGGGGAAGGAAACACCATATATTTT	CASSLLRQGEGNTIYF	NA	16	TRBV5-1	TRBD1	TRBJ1-3
TGTGCCAGCACCGCTCTACAGGGGGGAAACACTGAAGCTTTCTTT	CASTALQGGNTEAFF	NA	15	TRBV27	TRBD1	TRBJ1-1
TGTGCCAGCAGTGTCCTACAGGGTCCCGCTAACTATGGCTACACCTTC	CASSVLQGPANYGYTF	NA	16	TRBV28	NA	TRBJ1-2
TGTGCCAGCAGTTCACACGCCGGGACAGGGATTTACTATGGCTACACCTTC	CASSSHAGTGIYYGYTF	NA	17	TRBV9	TRBD1	TRBJ1-2
TGCGCCAGCAGCCAAGCACCGGGACTAGCCTACAATGAGCAGTTCTTC	CASSQAPGLAYNEQFF	NA	16	TRBV4-1	TRBD2	TRBJ2-1
TGTGCCAGCAGATCCGGGGGATCCGGGGAGCTGTTTTTT	CASRSGGSGELFF	NA	13	TRBV6-6	NA	TRBJ2-2
TGTGCCAGCAGAAGAGGGGGCGGGTATGGCTACACCTTC	CASRRGGGYGYTF	few	13	TRBV3-1/TRBV3-2	TRBD1	TRBJ1-2
TGTGCCAGTAGTACCGCCGGGACAGGGGGAAATCAGCCCCAGCATTTT	CASSTAGTGGNQPQHF	few	16	TRBV19	TRBD1	TRBJ1-5
TGTGCCAGCTCACCACCGGGCAGGGATTATGGCTACACCTTC	CASSPPGRDYGYTF	NA	14	TRBV18	NA	TRBJ1-2
TGTGCCAGCAGCCTGGGGCGGGACCACTACGAGCAGTACTTC	CASSLGRDHYEQYF	NA	14	TRBV11-2	NA	TRBJ2-7
TGTGCCACCAGGGGACAGGGTGGCGAGCAGTACTTC	CATRGQGGEQYF	once	12	TRBV24-1	TRBD1	TRBJ2-7
TGTGCCAGCAGTGAGGTTAGCGGGATCCACTACGAGCAGTACTTC	CASSEVSGIHYEQYF	NA	15	TRBV2	TRBD2	TRBJ2-7
TGTGCCAGCAGCTCGGGACTAGCCTACCTCGAGCAGTACTTC	CASSSGLAYLEQYF	NA	14	TRBV5-6	TRBD2	TRBJ2-7
TGTGCCAGCAGCTTAGTCGGACAGGGTTTTTCTAACTATGGCTACACCTTC	CASSLVGQGFSNYGYTF	NA	17	TRBV13	TRBD1	TRBJ1-2
TGTGCCAGCAGCTCAAGACAGGGGAGGACTGAAGCTTTCTTT	CASSSRQGRTEAFF	NA	14	TRBV7-2	TRBD1	TRBJ1-1
TGCGCCAGCAGCCAAGTCTTGTCTGACAGGGGGGTTTCGAGTGGCTACACCTTC	CASSQVLSDRGVSSGYTF	NA	18	TRBV4-3	TRBD1	TRBJ1-2
TGTGCCACCCAAGACAGTCTCGGCACCGGGGAGCTGTTTTTT	CATQDSLGTGELFF	NA	14	TRBV24-1	NA	TRBJ2-2
TGCGCCAGCAGCCACCCTATACGGTGTAACTACGAGCAGTACTTC	CASSHPIRCNYEQYF	NA	15	TRBV4-3	NA	TRBJ2-7
TGTGCCAGCAGCTTCAACCACCCACAGGGGGCGTACACTGAAGCTTTCTTT	CASSFNHPQGAYTEAFF	NA	17	TRBV13	TRBD1	TRBJ1-1
TGTGCCAGCAGAACCTTGGCCGGGTTGCGTCCCTACGAGCAGTACTTC	CASRTLAGLRPYEQYF	NA	16	TRBV27	NA	TRBJ2-7
TGTGCCAGCAGCGGCGGCCTGCTGCGCGGCACTGAAGCTTTCTTT	CASSGGLLRGTEAFF	NA	15	TRBV14	NA	TRBJ1-1
TGTGCCAGCAGCTTGGGGGGAGGGAACTACAATGAGCAGTTCTTC	CASSLGGGNYNEQFF	NA	15	TRBV5-6	TRBD2	TRBJ2-1
TGTGCCAGCAGCTTGGGACTAGCGGGACGGAGCTCCTACAATGAGCAGTTCTTC	CASSLGLAGRSSYNEQFF	NA	18	TRBV11-3	TRBD2	TRBJ2-1
TGTGCCAGCAGCTTGACAGGGAAAGAGACCCAGTACTTC	CASSLTGKETQYF	NA	13	TRBV7-3	TRBD1	TRBJ2-5
TGTGCCAGCAGTTACCGGAGGCTAGCGGGAGGGCAAGAGACCCAGTACTTC	CASSYRRLAGGQETQYF	few	17	TRBV6-2/TRBV6-3	TRBD2	TRBJ2-5
TGTGCCAGCAGCCAGGGGCAGACAGTCACCATATATTTT	CASSQGQTVTIYF	NA	13	TRBV2	NA	TRBJ1-3
TGTGCCAGTCCTATCCAGGGGATCTTTTCTGAAGCTTTCTTT	CASPIQGIFSEAFF	NA	14	TRBV6-5	NA	TRBJ1-1
TGTGCCAGCAGGGACACCGGGACAGCTATTGGCGAGCAGTACTTC	CASRDTGTAIGEQYF	NA	15	TRBV7-9	TRBD1	TRBJ2-7
TGCGCCAGCAGAGGGAGGGCAGGGGGCTTCGCCTACAATGAGCAGTTCTTC	CASRGRAGGFAYNEQFF	NA	17	TRBV5-1	NA	TRBJ2-1
TGTGCCAGCAGCTCGGACAGACCGAACACTGAAGCTTTCTTT	CASSSDRPNTEAFF	NA	14	TRBV7-9	NA	TRBJ1-1
TGTGCCAGCAGCTTTGACGGGACTAGCGGGAGGATCGAGCAGTTCTTC	CASSFDGTSGRIEQFF	NA	16	TRBV11-3	TRBD2	TRBJ2-1
TGTGCCAGTAGCCGGACTGGACCCCTGGCAGATACGCAGTATTTT	CASSRTGPLADTQYF	NA	15	TRBV19	NA	TRBJ2-3
TGTGCCAGCAGCGTAGGGGGACAAGTTAACACCGGGGAGCTGTTTTTT	CASSVGGQVNTGELFF	NA	16	TRBV9	NA	TRBJ2-2
TGCGCCAGCAGCCAAGAAAACACGGAAAAACTGTTTTTT	CASSQENTEKLFF	NA	13	TRBV4-1	NA	TRBJ1-4
TGCGCCAGCAGCCAAGCCATAGCGGGAGTGGGGATTGAGCAGTTCTTC	CASSQAIAGVGIEQFF	NA	16	TRBV4-1	TRBD2	TRBJ2-1
TGTGCCAGCAGCAAACCCGCCGTCAAATGGCAGGGGCGTTACGAGCAGTACTTC	CASSKPAVKWQGRYEQYF	NA	18	TRBV21-1	NA	TRBJ2-7
TGTGCCAGCTCACAACAGGGTTTCTCCTACAATGAGCAGTTCTTC	CASSQQGFSYNEQFF	NA	15	TRBV18	NA	TRBJ2-1